The 7 T cell receptor beta chains below all came from one sample that was sequenced in a study of blood T cell repertoires in COVID-19. Data came from immunoSEQ multiplex PCR; TCRdb stores just in-frame clones and leaves some out. The sample shows around 100,000 clones, approximately 84% of them seen only once. The specimen sequenced was peripheral blood. Receptor source: an older woman with acute or convalescent COVID-19.

The V and J genes are TRBV19 and TRBJ2-7; TRBD1 matches at 9 bases. This CDR3 has 20 amino acids. Trimming took 3 bases from V and 3 from J; bases not matched to a gene: 21. Germline V gene sequence: CDR1 LNHDA, CDR2 SQIVND (reference sequence). The CDR3 sequence: CASSIGFRDRESHSRYEQYF. CDR3 in DNA: TGTGCCAGTAGTATTGGATTCCGGGACAGGGAATCCCATTCCCGCTACGAGCAGTACTTC.

V and J are TRBV5-1 and TRBJ1-2; 7 nucleotides agree with TRBD1. Germline CDR1 reads SGHRS; CDR2 reads YFSETQ. Unmatched junction bases numbered 9, after V lost 4 bases and J lost 9 bases. This CDR3 has 13 residues. As DNA, the CDR3 is TGCGCCAGCAGCCCCGGACAGGTCCATCGCTACACCTTC. As protein: CASSPGQVHRYTF.

This clone showed up just once. The chain recombines TRBV19 with TRBJ1-1; D is unclear. Germline V gives CDR1 LNHDA, CDR2 SQIVND (reference sequence). The CDR3 contains 13 residues. Trimming cost V 6 bases and J 8 bases, with 16 bases left between them. Here the CDR3 reads CASSSPAGGEAFF. CDR3 sequence (DNA): TGTGCCAGTAGCTCCCCGGCAGGAGGGGAAGCTTTCTTT.

CDR3 loop: CASSSGHQETQYF. The DNA of the CDR3 is TGTGCCAGCAGCTCGGGTCATCAAGAGACCCAGTACTTC. The rearrangement joins TRBV7-9 to TRBJ2-5; D unclear. This CDR3 region has 13 residues. The germline gives CDR1 SEHNR, CDR2 FQNEAQ (reference sequence). V was shortened by 4 bases and J by 2 bases, with 8 bases between the two germline ends.

The J gene is TRBJ1-3, the V gene TRBV4-1, with a tentative D call TRBD1 (5 bases). The CDR3 runs to 16 residues. Trimming removed 3 bases from V and 4 bases from J, with 16 bases in between. The germline V gene has CDR1 MGHRA and CDR2 YSYEKL. CDR3 DNA: TGCGCCAGCAGCCAGTTTACTGACAGCTTAGGAAACACCATATATTTT. Its translation: CASSQFTDSLGNTIYF.

This clone was detected a few times. The gene calls are TRBV9 and TRBJ1-3; D ambiguous. CDR3 length: 16 amino acids. Germline CDR1 reads SGDLS; CDR2 reads YYNGEE. Trimming shortened V by 0 bases and J by 0 bases, and 10 bases separated the two germline ends. CDR3 sequence reads: CASSVAGGLSGNTIYF. The CDR3 nucleotides read TGTGCCAGCAGCGTAGCGGGTGGTCTCTCTGGAAACACCATATATTTT.

This chain uses TRBV2 with TRBJ1-2; a possible D gene is TRBD1 (5 bases). Looked up from germline, CDR1 is SNHLY and CDR2 is FYNNEI. This CDR3 is built from 13 residues. V lost 4 bases, J lost 2 bases, and 8 bases lay in between. The CDR3 coding sequence is TGTGCCAGCAGTGGACAGACCAACTATGGCTACACCTTC. It specifies CASSGQTNYGYTF.